A single sample is the source of the 17 T cell receptor beta chains below, sequenced in a study of cytomegalovirus exposure and HLA in healthy donors. Assay used: immunoSEQ multiplex PCR; TCRdb lists only in-frame clones, some missing. The table lists tens of thousands of clones, almost 95% of them singletons. The specimen sequenced was PBMCs. Every receptor here comes from a man in his late teens or twenties in good health and CMV-seropositive.

V and J are TRBV5-1 and TRBJ1-1; TRBD1 matches 8 bases. Unmatched junction bases numbered 3, after V lost 6 bases and J lost 2 bases. Germline assignment: CDR1 SGHRS and CDR2 YFSETQ. The CDR3 is 13 residues long. This chain's CDR3 is CASTDRANTEAFF. As DNA, the CDR3 is TGCGCCAGCACGGACAGGGCTAACACTGAAGCTTTCTTT.

This chain connects TRBV10-3 to TRBJ2-2; 10 bases map to TRBD1. The CDR3 totals 13 residues. The germline V gene encodes CDR1 ENHRY and CDR2 SYGVKD. Germline trimming cut 7 bases from V and 7 bases from J; bases unmatched to any gene: 3. CDR3 sequence: CAIKGQGHGELFF. In DNA form, the CDR3 reads TGTGCCATCAAGGGACAGGGGCACGGGGAGCTGTTTTTT.

J is TRBJ2-2 and V is TRBV5-5; the match to TRBD2 covers 10 bases. The CDR3 runs 15 residues. V was clipped by 0 bases and J by 7 bases; unmatched bases: 3. CDR1 and CDR2 (germline): SGHKS, YYEKEE (reference sequence). The CDR3 reads CASSLVGLADGELFF. The CDR3 DNA follows: TGTGCCAGCAGCTTGGTAGGACTAGCGGACGGGGAGCTGTTTTTT.

The chain combines TRBV5-4 with TRBJ2-5; D may be TRBD1 (6 bases). CDR1 is SGHNT and CDR2 is YYREEE in the germline V gene (reference sequence). V was shortened by 3 bases and J by 4 bases, with 10 bases between the two germline ends. This CDR3 spans 13 amino acids. The DNA of the CDR3 is TGTGCCAGCAGCTCGAAGGGGGTAGAGACCCAGTACTTC. This codes for CASSSKGVETQYF.

The gene calls are TRBV4-2 and TRBJ1-2; perhaps TRBD1 as D (5 bases). There are 14 residues in the CDR3. CDR1 and CDR2 from the germline V gene are LGHNA and YNFKEQ. The germline V and J ends were trimmed by 0 bases and 6 bases, with 11 bases remaining between them. Here the CDR3 reads CASSQDPRVHGYTF. CDR3 nucleotide sequence: TGTGCCAGCAGCCAAGATCCCAGGGTCCATGGCTACACCTTC.

The V and J genes are TRBV27 and TRBJ2-6, with D perhaps TRBD2 (6 bases). Germline V gene data show CDR1 as MNHEY and CDR2 as SMNVEV (reference sequence). There are 17 residues in the CDR3. V lost 7 bases and J lost 2, with 18 bases in between. The CDR3 DNA reads TGTGCCAGCACCGCCCTGGGTGGAGGGGCTGGGGCCAACGTCCTGACTTTC. Amino acid sequence: CASTALGGGAGANVLTF.

This rearrangement joins TRBV2 to TRBJ2-7; 9 positions match TRBD2. CDR1 and CDR2 (germline): SNHLY, FYNNEI. This CDR3 has 15 amino acids. The ends lost 7 bases at V and 0 bases at J; junction bases unmatched: 7. CDR3 nucleotide sequence: TGTGCCAGCACGGTAGCGGGAGACAGCTCCTACGAGCAGTACTTC. Amino acids: CASTVAGDSSYEQYF. Drawing the rest from reference TRBV2 and TRBJ2-7, the complete variable domain is EPEVTQTPSHQVTQMGQEVILRCVPISNHLYFYWYRQILGQKVEFLVSFYNNEISEKSEIFDDQFSVERPDGSNFTLKIRSTKLEDSAMYFCASTVAGDSSYEQYFGPGTRLTVT.

This sequence joins TRBV9 and TRBJ2-6; TRBD2 agrees at 8 bases. Germline V CDR1 and CDR2: SGDLS, YYNGEE. The length of the CDR3 is 18 residues. V gave up 4 bases and J gave up 1 base; unmatched junction bases: 10. CDR3 bases: TGTGCCAGCAGCCCTCGACTAGCGATTCTTTCTGGGGCCAACGTCCTGACTTTC. This translates into CASSPRLAILSGANVLTF.

The gene calls are TRBV5-1 and TRBJ2-7, with 10 bases identical to TRBD1. The V gene end was trimmed by 3 bases and the J gene end by 6 bases; junction bases not matched to a gene: 6. CDR1 and CDR2 from the germline V gene are SGHRS and YFSETQ. This CDR3 comprises 14 residues. CDR3 in amino acids: CASSWAGTGVEQYF. In nucleotides, the CDR3 is TGCGCCAGCAGCTGGGCCGGGACAGGGGTCGAGCAGTACTTC.

The rearrangement joins TRBV30 to TRBJ2-7; D may be TRBD1 (5 bases). The CDR3 has 13 amino acids. V was cut by 2 bases and J by 1 base, with 9 bases left in between. The germline V gene encodes CDR1 GTSNPN and CDR2 SVGIG (reference sequence). The DNA for the CDR3 is TGTGCCTGGAGTTTAGGGGAATCCTACGAGCAGTACTTC. As protein: CAWSLGESYEQYF.

The rearrangement links TRBV28 to TRBJ2-5, with TRBD2 matching over 8 bases. V lost 6 bases, J lost 5 bases, and 11 bases stayed unmatched. The CDR3 consists of 15 residues. Germline V gene sequence: CDR1 MDHEN, CDR2 SYDVKM. CDR3 region: CASSRPAGGGETQYF. The CDR3 bases are TGTGCCAGCAGCCGTCCTGCGGGAGGAGGTGAGACCCAGTACTTC. Drawing the rest from reference TRBV28 and TRBJ2-5, the complete variable domain is DVKVTQSSRYLVKRTGEKVFLECVQDMDHENMFWYRQDPGLGLRLIYFSYDVKMKEKGDIPEGYSVSREKKERFSLILESASTNQTSMYLCASSRPAGGGETQYFGPGTRLLVL.

This clone has a single count. CDR3 in amino acids: CASSSFIVQPQHF. CDR3 DNA: TGTGCCAGCAGCTCTTTTATCGTACAGCCCCAGCATTTT. This chain joins TRBV5-4 and TRBJ1-5; no reliable D call. CDR1 and CDR2 from the germline V gene are SGHNT and YYREEE (reference sequence). Trimming removed 3 bases at V and 7 bases at J, with 11 bases between. The CDR3 is made up of 13 amino acids.

The chain links TRBV4-2 to TRBJ2-1, with TRBD2 identical over 7 bases. Trimming cost V 0 bases and J 3 bases; bases outside gene matches: 11. This CDR3 is built from 18 residues. The germline gives CDR1 LGHNA, CDR2 YNFKEQ. CDR3 in amino acids: CASSQEAVAGTNYNEQFF. As DNA, the CDR3 is TGTGCCAGCAGCCAAGAGGCGGTGGCCGGGACTAACTACAATGAGCAGTTCTTC.

This sequence joins TRBV18 and TRBJ2-1; 11 bases are a match to TRBD2. The CDR3 totals 15 residues. V lost 6 bases to trimming and J lost 4 bases; unmatched junction nucleotides: 5. Germline V gives CDR1 KGHSH, CDR2 LQKENI. CDR3 DNA sequence: TGTGCCAGCTCGTCACTAGCGGGGGAATACAATGAGCAGTTCTTC. Translated, it gives CASSSLAGEYNEQFF.

The CDR3 spells CASSRDTGSSYNEQFF. The DNA of the CDR3 is TGTGCCAGCAGCAGGGACACTGGAAGCTCCTACAATGAGCAGTTCTTC. This chain links TRBV5-4 with TRBJ2-1; the D gene is possibly TRBD1 (6 bases). The CDR3 length is 16 residues. Per the germline V gene, CDR1 is SGHNT and CDR2 is YYREEE (reference sequence). The germline V and J ends were trimmed by 4 bases and 0 bases, with 14 bases remaining between them.

The chain employs TRBV7-9 and TRBJ2-7, with 8 bases fitting TRBD1. Germline V gene data show CDR1 as SEHNR and CDR2 as FQNEAQ (reference sequence). The CDR3 extends over 15 amino acids. Trimming removed 1 base from V and 2 bases from J; junction bases left unmatched: 4. The CDR3 here is CASSLVGQGTYEQYF. DNA of the CDR3: TGTGCCAGCAGCTTAGTAGGACAGGGTACCTACGAGCAGTACTTC.

The V and J genes are TRBV7-3 and TRBJ1-1; no definite D call. V was cut by 5 bases and J by 10 bases, with 17 bases left in between. CDR1 and CDR2 (germline): SGHTA, FQGTGA. The CDR3 is made up of 13 amino acids. The CDR3 sequence is CASSPGSQSIAFF. The CDR3, as DNA: TGTGCCAGCAGCCCCGGGAGCCAGAGTATAGCTTTCTTT.